The sequence of this TCR beta chain was determined in a study of blood T cells in healthy people across ages. General study findings and limits: While age rose, TCR beta diversity per million T cells dropped in a roughly linear way.

For this clonotype: The antigen is unknown. Just one base apart from a much larger clone, this may be a read error.

A sample-barcoded 5' primer and a J-beta primer mix were used in a second PCR of roughly 7 to 11 cycles. Each cDNA molecule was tagged by a template-switch adaptor with 12 random nucleotides. In TCRdb, the 5' RACE reads were re-called with MiXCR into one record per CDR3 protein. The table records 650,000 to 1,000,000 distinct CDR3 sequences, 46% of them present only once. The CDR3 loop spans 16 amino acids. The J segment lost 3 bases and the V segment lost 3 bases, leaving 8 bases of the junction unmatched. This chain links TRBV12-3 or TRBV12-4 with TRBJ2-7, with 10 bases matching TRBD2. The sequence came from a man at least 80 years old in good health. Specimen: blood. This CDR3 reads CASSFLRTSGYYEQYF. CDR3 bases: TGTGCCAGCAGTTTCTTAAGGACTAGCGGTTACTACGAGCAGTACTTC.